These T cell receptor beta chains were read from a single sample in a study of shared clonotypes between healthy human individuals. Assay used: immunoSEQ multiplex PCR; TCRdb lists only in-frame clones, some missing. Altogether roughly 720,000 clones are present, 90% being singletons, with the ten largest covering about 33%. Sequenced sample: memory CD8+ T cells from PBMCs. The source of these receptors is a man in his late teens or twenties in good health. Some clones in this sample may be carry-over from other donors' samples. Each CDR3 is given with its conserved first and last residue. The order of the fields is J gene, D gene, CDR3 length, clone size, V gene, CDR3 protein, CDR3 DNA. The D gene is left open where the match is weak. Rows give clone size only sometimes, using once, few, many, or a class for an expanded clone.

j_gene: TRBJ2-7; d_gene: .; len: 14; abundance: once; v_gene: TRBV27; CDR3aa: CASSISAPYYEQYF; CDR3nt: TGTGCCAGCAGTATCTCGGCTCCTTACTACGAGCAGTACTTC
j_gene: TRBJ2-1; d_gene: .; len: 14; abundance: .; v_gene: TRBV27; CDR3aa: CASSQLTPGNEQFF; CDR3nt: TGTGCCAGCAGTCAATTGACCCCGGGGAATGAGCAGTTCTTC
j_gene: TRBJ2-7; d_gene: TRBD1; len: 17; abundance: once; v_gene: TRBV28; CDR3aa: CASSARGMRTGGDEQYF; CDR3nt: TGTGCCAGCAGCGCCAGGGGAATGAGGACAGGGGGGGACGAGCAGTACTTC
j_gene: TRBJ2-5; d_gene: TRBD1; len: 18; abundance: .; v_gene: TRBV6-4; CDR3aa: CASRDRGRNLTGAETQYF; CDR3nt: TGTGCCAGCAGGGACAGGGGGCGCAATTTAACGGGAGCAGAGACCCAGTACTTC
j_gene: TRBJ2-7; d_gene: .; len: 17; abundance: .; v_gene: TRBV7-2; CDR3aa: CASSLNQVGLGTGEQYF; CDR3nt: TGTGCCAGCAGCTTAAATCAGGTGGGGCTCGGGACGGGCGAGCAGTACTTC
j_gene: TRBJ2-7; d_gene: TRBD2; len: 15; abundance: .; v_gene: TRBV4-1; CDR3aa: CASSINAGGGYEQYF; CDR3nt: TGCGCCAGCAGCATCAATGCGGGAGGGGGCTACGAGCAGTACTTC
j_gene: TRBJ2-1; d_gene: TRBD2; len: 15; abundance: .; v_gene: TRBV28; CDR3aa: CASSFPSSGSNEQFF; CDR3nt: TGTGCCAGCAGTTTTCCGTCTAGCGGGAGCAATGAGCAGTTCTTC
j_gene: TRBJ2-5; d_gene: .; len: 11; abundance: .; v_gene: TRBV5-5; CDR3aa: CASSYQETQYF; CDR3nt: TGTGCCAGCAGCTATCAAGAGACCCAGTACTTC
j_gene: TRBJ1-3; d_gene: TRBD1; len: 15; abundance: .; v_gene: TRBV7-6; CDR3aa: CASSLAQAGGNTIYF; CDR3nt: TGTGCCAGCAGCTTAGCGCAGGCAGGGGGTAACACCATATATTTT
j_gene: TRBJ1-6; d_gene: .; len: 12; abundance: once; v_gene: TRBV6-5; CDR3aa: CASSYRNSPLHF; CDR3nt: TGTGCCAGCAGTTATCGGAATTCACCCCTCCACTTT
j_gene: TRBJ1-6; d_gene: .; len: 14; abundance: .; v_gene: TRBV28; CDR3aa: CASSLRGENSPLHF; CDR3nt: TGTGCCAGCAGTTTAAGAGGAGAGAATTCACCCCTCCACTTT
j_gene: TRBJ1-1; d_gene: TRBD1; len: 15; abundance: few; v_gene: TRBV4-1; CDR3aa: CASSPYDRGNTEAFF; CDR3nt: TGCGCCAGCAGCCCATACGACAGGGGGAACACTGAAGCTTTCTTT
j_gene: TRBJ2-1; d_gene: TRBD2; len: 16; abundance: .; v_gene: TRBV7-3; CDR3aa: CASSPRTSGRAGEQFF; CDR3nt: TGTGCCAGCAGCCCACGGACTAGCGGGAGGGCCGGTGAGCAGTTCTTC
j_gene: TRBJ1-2; d_gene: TRBD1; len: 15; abundance: .; v_gene: TRBV19; CDR3aa: CASSILRGPDYGYTF; CDR3nt: TGTGCCAGTAGTATCCTCAGGGGGCCCGACTATGGCTACACCTTC
j_gene: TRBJ2-1; d_gene: .; len: 13; abundance: .; v_gene: TRBV7-9; CDR3aa: CASSLNFEREQFF; CDR3nt: TGTGCCAGCAGCTTAAACTTCGAGCGTGAGCAGTTCTTC
j_gene: TRBJ2-5; d_gene: .; len: 16; abundance: .; v_gene: TRBV6-5; CDR3aa: CASSSSPGLSLNLRYF; CDR3nt: TGTGCCAGCAGTTCGAGCCCCGGACTATCATTGAACTTGAGGTACTTC
j_gene: TRBJ1-1; d_gene: .; len: 14; abundance: .; v_gene: TRBV15; CDR3aa: CATSRDSGATEAFF; CDR3nt: TGTGCCACCAGCAGAGATTCCGGGGCCACTGAAGCTTTCTTT
j_gene: TRBJ2-7; d_gene: .; len: 13; abundance: few; v_gene: TRBV28; CDR3aa: CASSQRGGYEQYF; CDR3nt: TGTGCCAGCAGCCAAAGGGGCGGATACGAGCAGTACTTC
j_gene: TRBJ1-2; d_gene: TRBD1; len: 13; abundance: .; v_gene: TRBV15; CDR3aa: CATWDRGFDGYTF; CDR3nt: TGTGCCACCTGGGACAGGGGATTCGATGGCTACACCTTC
j_gene: TRBJ1-2; d_gene: .; len: 16; abundance: .; v_gene: TRBV6-5; CDR3aa: CASSYSLEGVVYGYTF; CDR3nt: TGTGCCAGCAGTTACTCGTTGGAGGGAGTTGTATATGGCTACACCTTC
j_gene: TRBJ2-7; d_gene: .; len: 13; abundance: .; v_gene: TRBV6-5; CDR3aa: CASSYSGSYEQYF; CDR3nt: TGTGCCAGCAGTTACTCCGGCAGCTACGAGCAGTACTTC
j_gene: TRBJ1-1; d_gene: .; len: 12; abundance: .; v_gene: TRBV7-9; CDR3aa: CASSYGPRGAFF; CDR3nt: TGTGCCAGCAGCTATGGTCCCAGAGGGGCTTTCTTT
j_gene: TRBJ1-1; d_gene: .; len: 13; abundance: .; v_gene: TRBV10-3; CDR3aa: CATQETLNTEAFF; CDR3nt: TGTGCCACCCAGGAGACTTTGAACACTGAAGCTTTCTTT
j_gene: TRBJ2-7; d_gene: .; len: 16; abundance: .; v_gene: TRBV28; CDR3aa: CASRSLAEILGYEQYF; CDR3nt: TGTGCCAGCAGGTCTTTAGCGGAAATCCTAGGCTACGAGCAGTACTTC
j_gene: TRBJ2-3; d_gene: TRBD2; len: 15; abundance: .; v_gene: TRBV2; CDR3aa: CASSETAGVPDTQYF; CDR3nt: TGTGCCAGCAGTGAAACAGCGGGAGTACCCGATACGCAGTATTTT
j_gene: TRBJ2-7; d_gene: TRBD1; len: 15; abundance: once; v_gene: TRBV27; CDR3aa: CASKSDRGDFYEQYF; CDR3nt: TGTGCCAGCAAGTCAGACAGGGGTGATTTCTACGAGCAGTACTTC
j_gene: TRBJ2-2; d_gene: TRBD2; len: 17; abundance: few; v_gene: TRBV7-9; CDR3aa: CASSPRLAGGSTGELFF; CDR3nt: TGTGCCAGCAGCCCTCGACTAGCGGGAGGTAGCACCGGGGAGCTGTTTTTT
j_gene: TRBJ1-2; d_gene: .; len: 14; abundance: .; v_gene: TRBV7-9; CDR3aa: CASSLLEVVYGYTF; CDR3nt: TGTGCCAGCAGCTTATTAGAGGTCGTCTATGGCTACACCTTC
j_gene: TRBJ2-7; d_gene: .; len: 13; abundance: .; v_gene: TRBV5-1; CDR3aa: CASSLRPSYEQYF; CDR3nt: TGCGCCAGCAGCTTGAGGCCCTCCTACGAGCAGTACTTC
j_gene: TRBJ2-2; d_gene: TRBD2; len: 15; abundance: .; v_gene: TRBV7-3; CDR3aa: CASSPSGSRGGELFF; CDR3nt: TGTGCCAGCAGTCCTAGCGGGAGTAGGGGCGGGGAGCTGTTTTTT
j_gene: TRBJ1-2; d_gene: TRBD1; len: 16; abundance: .; v_gene: TRBV9; CDR3aa: CASSVGTGTVDSGYTF; CDR3nt: TGTGCCAGCAGCGTAGGGACAGGCACCGTTGATAGTGGCTACACCTTC
j_gene: TRBJ2-1; d_gene: TRBD2; len: 16; abundance: .; v_gene: TRBV2; CDR3aa: CASRGTGTSVWNEQFF; CDR3nt: TGTGCCAGCAGGGGAACCGGGACTAGCGTTTGGAATGAGCAGTTCTTC
j_gene: TRBJ2-1; d_gene: TRBD1; len: 14; abundance: .; v_gene: TRBV29-1; CDR3aa: CSGEWDRVDNEQFF; CDR3nt: TGCAGCGGGGAATGGGACAGGGTCGACAATGAGCAGTTCTTC
j_gene: TRBJ1-1; d_gene: TRBD1; len: 14; abundance: few; v_gene: TRBV6-5; CDR3aa: CASSYSTGGAWAFF; CDR3nt: TGTGCCAGCAGTTACTCGACAGGGGGCGCGTGGGCTTTCTTT
j_gene: TRBJ2-7; d_gene: .; len: 11; abundance: .; v_gene: TRBV5-8; CDR3aa: CASSLVLEQYF; CDR3nt: TGTGCCAGCAGCTTGGTTCTCGAGCAGTACTTC
j_gene: TRBJ2-7; d_gene: .; len: 16; abundance: .; v_gene: TRBV11-1; CDR3aa: CASSNAEGPGSYEQYF; CDR3nt: TGTGCCAGCAGCAATGCTGAGGGACCCGGCTCCTACGAGCAGTACTTC
j_gene: TRBJ1-2; d_gene: .; len: 15; abundance: .; v_gene: TRBV5-1; CDR3aa: CASTTGAAANYGYTF; CDR3nt: TGCGCCAGCACTACCGGGGCGGCAGCAAACTATGGCTACACCTTC
j_gene: TRBJ2-3; d_gene: .; len: 15; abundance: .; v_gene: TRBV27; CDR3aa: CASSLVGSIADTQYF; CDR3nt: TGTGCCAGCAGTTTAGTGGGTTCAATTGCGGATACGCAGTATTTT
j_gene: TRBJ1-3; d_gene: .; len: 12; abundance: .; v_gene: TRBV28; CDR3aa: CASERAGNTIYF; CDR3nt: TGTGCCAGCGAGAGGGCTGGAAACACCATATATTTT
j_gene: TRBJ2-1; d_gene: .; len: 11; abundance: .; v_gene: TRBV7-9; CDR3aa: CASSDYNEQFF; CDR3nt: TGTGCCAGCAGCGATTACAATGAGCAGTTCTTC
j_gene: TRBJ2-4; d_gene: .; len: 16; abundance: once; v_gene: TRBV2; CDR3aa: CASSEFSGFGKNIQYF; CDR3nt: TGTGCCAGCAGTGAATTCTCGGGGTTCGGCAAAAACATTCAGTACTTC
j_gene: TRBJ2-7; d_gene: .; len: 16; abundance: .; v_gene: TRBV9; CDR3aa: CASSPSPGTHSYEQYF; CDR3nt: TGTGCCAGCAGCCCCTCACCCGGGACTCATTCCTACGAGCAGTACTTC
j_gene: TRBJ2-1; d_gene: TRBD1; len: 15; abundance: .; v_gene: TRBV27; CDR3aa: CASSLGTGRYNEQFF; CDR3nt: TGTGCCAGCAGTTTAGGGACAGGGCGCTACAATGAGCAGTTCTTC
j_gene: TRBJ2-2; d_gene: .; len: 14; abundance: .; v_gene: TRBV9; CDR3aa: CASSWYSGSGELFF; CDR3nt: TGTGCCAGCAGCTGGTACTCGGGTAGCGGGGAGCTGTTTTTT
j_gene: TRBJ2-4; d_gene: .; len: 15; abundance: .; v_gene: TRBV9; CDR3aa: CASSVAGMSKNIQYF; CDR3nt: TGTGCCAGCAGCGTAGCGGGAATGTCCAAAAACATTCAGTACTTC
j_gene: TRBJ2-3; d_gene: TRBD2; len: 16; abundance: .; v_gene: TRBV15; CDR3aa: CATSRVAGGITDTQYF; CDR3nt: TGTGCCACCAGCAGAGTAGCGGGAGGTATTACAGATACGCAGTATTTT
j_gene: TRBJ2-1; d_gene: TRBD2; len: 15; abundance: .; v_gene: TRBV11-3; CDR3aa: CASSHSGGRYNEQFF; CDR3nt: TGTGCCAGCAGCCACAGCGGGGGCCGCTACAATGAGCAGTTCTTC
j_gene: TRBJ2-2; d_gene: .; len: 15; abundance: .; v_gene: TRBV9; CDR3aa: CASSVGAVNTGELFF; CDR3nt: TGTGCCAGCAGCGTCGGCGCGGTGAACACCGGGGAGCTGTTTTTT
j_gene: TRBJ2-5; d_gene: TRBD2; len: 18; abundance: once; v_gene: TRBV7-9; CDR3aa: CASSFPASGRDIQETQYF; CDR3nt: TGTGCCAGCAGCTTCCCCGCTAGCGGGAGGGATATCCAAGAGACCCAGTACTTC
j_gene: TRBJ1-1; d_gene: .; len: 14; abundance: .; v_gene: TRBV5-5; CDR3aa: CASSWAADYTEAFF; CDR3nt: TGTGCCAGCAGCTGGGCGGCAGACTACACTGAAGCTTTCTTT
j_gene: TRBJ2-1; d_gene: TRBD1; len: 17; abundance: .; v_gene: TRBV11-2; CDR3aa: CASSFQPATGVYNEQFF; CDR3nt: TGTGCCAGCAGCTTTCAACCGGCGACAGGGGTTTACAATGAGCAGTTCTTC
j_gene: TRBJ2-3; d_gene: TRBD1; len: 16; abundance: .; v_gene: TRBV28; CDR3aa: CASSLWGQGSADTQYF; CDR3nt: TGTGCCAGCAGTTTATGGGGACAGGGGTCAGCAGATACGCAGTATTTT
j_gene: TRBJ2-3; d_gene: .; len: 14; abundance: .; v_gene: TRBV5-6; CDR3aa: CASSPGSTPDTQYF; CDR3nt: TGTGCCAGCAGCCCGGGCTCCACACCGGATACGCAGTATTTT
j_gene: TRBJ2-1; d_gene: TRBD2; len: 14; abundance: .; v_gene: TRBV9; CDR3aa: CASSGAGPNNEQFF; CDR3nt: TGTGCCAGCAGCGGAGCGGGACCCAACAATGAGCAGTTCTTC
j_gene: TRBJ1-1; d_gene: .; len: 13; abundance: once; v_gene: TRBV19; CDR3aa: CASSIDGETEAFF; CDR3nt: TGTGCCAGTAGTATTGACGGAGAGACTGAAGCTTTCTTT
j_gene: TRBJ1-1; d_gene: .; len: 15; abundance: .; v_gene: TRBV6-4; CDR3aa: CASSDWGTSGTEAFF; CDR3nt: TGTGCCAGCAGTGACTGGGGGACTTCGGGCACTGAAGCTTTCTTT
j_gene: TRBJ2-2; d_gene: TRBD2; len: 16; abundance: .; v_gene: TRBV19; CDR3aa: CASSVTSGVNTGELFF; CDR3nt: TGTGCCAGTAGCGTGACTAGCGGGGTGAACACCGGGGAGCTGTTTTTT
j_gene: TRBJ2-7; d_gene: TRBD1; len: 13; abundance: .; v_gene: TRBV13; CDR3aa: CASIGTGPYEQYF; CDR3nt: TGTGCCAGCATTGGGACAGGGCCCTACGAGCAGTACTTC
j_gene: TRBJ2-1; d_gene: TRBD2; len: 14; abundance: .; v_gene: TRBV28; CDR3aa: CASRPGLDLNEQFF; CDR3nt: TGTGCCAGCAGGCCGGGACTAGACCTCAATGAGCAGTTCTTC